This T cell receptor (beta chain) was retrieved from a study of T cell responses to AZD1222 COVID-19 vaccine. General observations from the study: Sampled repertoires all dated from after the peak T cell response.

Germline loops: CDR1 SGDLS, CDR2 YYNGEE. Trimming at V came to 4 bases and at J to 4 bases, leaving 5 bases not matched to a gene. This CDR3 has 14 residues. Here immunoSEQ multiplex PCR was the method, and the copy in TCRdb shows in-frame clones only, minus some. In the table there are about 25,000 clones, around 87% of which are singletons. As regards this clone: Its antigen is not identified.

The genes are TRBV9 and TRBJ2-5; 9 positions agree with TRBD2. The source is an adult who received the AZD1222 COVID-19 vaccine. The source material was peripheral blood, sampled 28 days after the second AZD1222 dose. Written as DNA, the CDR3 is TGTGCCAGCAGCACCCAACTAGCGGGAGAGACCCAGTACTTC. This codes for CASSTQLAGETQYF. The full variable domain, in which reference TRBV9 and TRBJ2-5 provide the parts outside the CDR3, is DSGVTQTPKHLITATGQRVTLRCSPRSGDLSVYWYQQSLDQGLQFLIQYYNGEERAKGNILERFSAQQFPDLHSELNLSSLELGDSALYFCASSTQLAGETQYFGPGTRLLVL.